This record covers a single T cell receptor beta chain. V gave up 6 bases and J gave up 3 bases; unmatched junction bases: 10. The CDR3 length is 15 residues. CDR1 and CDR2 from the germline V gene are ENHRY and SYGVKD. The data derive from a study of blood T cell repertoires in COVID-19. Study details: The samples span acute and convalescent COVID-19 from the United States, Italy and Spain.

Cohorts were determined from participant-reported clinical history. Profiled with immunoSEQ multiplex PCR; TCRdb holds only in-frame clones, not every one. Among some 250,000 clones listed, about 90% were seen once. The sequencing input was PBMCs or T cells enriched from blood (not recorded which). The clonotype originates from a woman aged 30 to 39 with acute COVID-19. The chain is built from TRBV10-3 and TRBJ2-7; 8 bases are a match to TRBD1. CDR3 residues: CAISSGDRWDYEQYF. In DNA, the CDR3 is TGTGCCATCAGCTCAGGGGACAGGTGGGACTACGAGCAGTACTTC.